A single sample gave rise to the 9 T cell receptor beta chains below, sequenced in a study of cytomegalovirus exposure and HLA in healthy donors. The PCR contained 60 Vbeta and 13 Jbeta primers. The table came from immunoSEQ multiplex PCR; TCRdb's copy has only in-frame clones and leaves some out. The profile shows some 81,000 clones, 73% of them singletons. The specimen was PBMCs. The receptor source for this set is a woman in her thirties or forties in good health and CMV-seropositive.

This sequence joins TRBV10-3 and TRBJ2-3; no firm D call. Germline lookup yields CDR1 ENHRY and CDR2 SYGVKD. This CDR3 has 16 amino acids. The V end lost 1 base, the J end lost 0 bases, and 11 bases lay between the germline ends. The CDR3 nucleotides are TGTGCCATCAGTGAGTATGGAGAAATCAGCACAGATACGCAGTATTTT. Its protein product is CAISEYGEISTDTQYF.

Here the CDR3 DNA reads TGTGCCAGCAGTACCCGGACAGGCCCCACTGAAGCTTTCTTT. This codes for CASSTRTGPTEAFF. This chain links TRBV28 with TRBJ1-1; 7 nucleotides agree with TRBD1. The CDR3 covers 14 residues. Germline V CDR1 and CDR2: MDHEN, SYDVKM. Unmatched junction bases numbered 7, after V lost 5 bases and J lost 4 bases.

The chain carries TRBV30 and TRBJ2-5; D gene uncertain. CDR1 GTSNPN and CDR2 SVGIG come from the germline V gene (reference sequence). The germline V and J ends were trimmed by 3 bases and 1 base, with 9 bases remaining between them. The length of the CDR3 is 13 residues. CDR3 in amino acids: CAWSRGVQETQYF. CDR3 in DNA: TGTGCCTGGAGCCGAGGAGTCCAAGAGACCCAGTACTTC.

The rearrangement uses TRBV4-2 and TRBJ2-2, with 12 nucleotides matching TRBD2. The germline V gene has CDR1 LGHNA and CDR2 YNFKEQ. CDR3 length: 20 residues. J was trimmed by 1 base and V by 3 bases; bases with no gene match: 12. CDR3 protein: CASSHFILAGGPKNTGELFF. The DNA for the CDR3 is TGTGCCAGCAGCCATTTTATTCTAGCGGGGGGGCCAAAGAACACCGGGGAGCTGTTTTTT.

This chain links TRBV9 with TRBJ2-3, with D hard to call. V was trimmed by 1 base and J by 2 bases, leaving 8 bases between them. This CDR3 is 14 amino acids long. Germline lookup yields CDR1 SGDLS and CDR2 YYNGEE. The CDR3 sequence is CASSVRSDTDTQYF. CDR3 coding DNA: TGTGCCAGCAGCGTACGCTCAGACACAGATACGCAGTATTTT.

This chain joins TRBV27 and TRBJ2-2; D not certain. CDR1 and CDR2 from the germline V gene are MNHEY and SMNVEV (reference sequence). V was clipped by 5 bases and J by 6 bases, with 13 bases between them. The CDR3 is 14 residues long. CDR3 region: CASSTTWVSGELFF. The DNA of the CDR3 is TGTGCCAGCAGTACGACTTGGGTTTCCGGGGAGCTGTTTTTT.

This clone was seen a handful of times. V is TRBV6-5 and J is TRBJ2-4, with D hard to call. The germline gives CDR1 MNHEY, CDR2 SVGAGI. Trimming pared 0 bases from V and 12 bases from J, leaving 15 bases between. CDR3 length: 14 amino acids. The DNA of the CDR3 is TGTGCCAGCAGTTACTCGGAACGCGGCGGTGATCAGTACTTC. It translates to CASSYSERGGDQYF.

The chain uses TRBV7-3 and TRBJ1-5, with D unclear. The germline V and J ends were trimmed by 5 bases and 3 bases, with 8 bases remaining between them. Germline values: CDR1 SGHTA, CDR2 FQGTGA. The CDR3 is 13 amino acids. The CDR3 DNA reads as TGTGCCAGCAGCCCTCTAGCCAATCAGCCCCAGCATTTT. Translated: CASSPLANQPQHF.

The genes are TRBV2 and TRBJ2-5, with TRBD2 as a possible D gene (5 bases). Germline V gene data show CDR1 as SNHLY and CDR2 as FYNNEI. The CDR3 covers 12 residues. Trimming left V 3 bases short and J 9 bases short, with 11 bases between. CDR3 DNA: TGTGCCAGCAGTGAGCCCCGCGGGTCCCAGTACTTC. Its translation is CASSEPRGSQYF.